This is a list of T cell receptor beta chains from one sample in a study of blood T cell repertoires in COVID-19. The data were produced by immunoSEQ multiplex PCR, yet TCRdb's version contains in-frame clones alone and is incomplete. The repertoire holds 70,000 to 95,000 clones, around 88% seen once, with 14% in the top ten. Sample: peripheral blood. These receptors originate from a man aged 65-85 years with active or convalescent COVID-19. The CDR3 runs from the conserved cysteine through the conserved F or W. A D gene is named only where the DNA matches it firmly. The size entry is marked missing in some rows and otherwise reads once, few, many or a size class.

D,J,V,size,CDR3,DNA
.,TRBJ1-4,TRBV18,few,CASSPSGGLTTNEKLFF,TGTGCCAGCTCACCCTCCGGGGGGCTTACGACTAATGAAAAACTGTTTTTT
TRBD1,TRBJ2-5,TRBV6-5,.,CASSLTDRGKRTQYF,TGTGCCAGCAGTTTGACGGACAGGGGCAAGAGAACCCAGTACTTC
.,TRBJ1-6,TRBV27,.,CASSLLQFNSPLHF,TGTGCCAGCAGTTTATTACAGTTTAATTCACCCCTCCACTTT
.,TRBJ2-7,TRBV30,.,CAWKYGILGGEQYF,TGTGCCTGGAAATACGGGATTCTCGGCGGCGAGCAGTACTTC
TRBD2,TRBJ2-7,TRBV27,few,CAGRTSGSRPSPF,TGTGCCGGGCGGACTAGCGGGAGCCGGCCATCCCCCTTC
.,TRBJ1-1,TRBV28,.,CASSPIMNTEAFF,TGTGCCAGCAGTCCAATCATGAACACTGAAGCTTTCTTT
TRBD1,TRBJ1-1,TRBV28,.,CASSLPRLLQGGTEAFF,TGTGCCAGCAGTTTGCCCCGATTATTGCAGGGGGGAACTGAAGCTTTCTTT
.,TRBJ2-7,TRBV6-2/TRBV6-3,few,CASSYGAGPYEQYF,TGTGCCAGCAGTTACGGGGCAGGACCCTACGAGCAGTACTTC
.,TRBJ1-4,TRBV28,.,CASSFSGGWEKLFF,TGTGCCAGCAGTTTCTCCGGAGGGTGGGAAAAACTGTTTTTT
.,TRBJ2-1,TRBV28,.,CASSFAGTRSNEQFF,TGTGCCAGCAGTTTTGCGGGGACCCGAAGCAATGAGCAGTTCTTC
TRBD2,TRBJ2-2,TRBV28,.,CASTSGGAGTGELFF,TGTGCCAGCACCTCCGGGGGGGCGGGAACCGGGGAGCTGTTTTTT
.,TRBJ2-1,TRBV2,.,CASSGQDNEQFF,TGTGCCAGCAGTGGGCAAGACAATGAGCAGTTCTTC
TRBD1,TRBJ1-1,TRBV29-1,.,CSVHGTGDTEAFF,TGCAGCGTCCACGGGACAGGGGACACTGAAGCTTTCTTT
TRBD2,TRBJ2-1,TRBV6-1,.,CASSELGLATYNEQFF,TGTGCCAGCAGTGAACTTGGACTAGCGACCTACAATGAGCAGTTCTTC
.,TRBJ1-1,TRBV5-6,.,CASSFRGDEAFF,TGTGCCAGCAGCTTTCGAGGCGATGAAGCTTTCTTT
TRBD1,TRBJ2-2,TRBV7-9,.,CASSLRQGNTGELFF,TGTGCCAGCAGCTTAAGACAGGGTAACACCGGGGAGCTGTTTTTT
TRBD1,TRBJ2-1,TRBV4-1,.,CASSPSLGQGWNEQFF,TGCGCCAGCAGCCCATCCCTAGGACAGGGGTGGAATGAGCAGTTCTTC
.,TRBJ1-2,TRBV7-2,.,CASSPGQSANYGYTF,TGTGCCAGCAGCCCCGGACAGTCAGCTAACTATGGCTACACCTTC
.,TRBJ1-4,TRBV6-1,.,CASSELGRGFLANEKLFF,TGTGCCAGCAGTGAATTGGGTCGGGGTTTTTTGGCTAATGAAAAACTGTTTTTT
.,TRBJ1-5,TRBV4-2,.,CASSHRLNQPQHF,TGTGCCAGCAGCCATCGACTTAATCAGCCCCAGCATTTT
.,TRBJ2-3,TRBV12-3/TRBV12-4,.,CASSSTYTQYF,TGTGCCAGCAGTTCAACTTATACGCAGTATTTT
.,TRBJ1-4,TRBV30,.,CAWRLGEKLFF,TGTGCCTGGAGGCTCGGTGAAAAACTGTTTTTT
.,TRBJ1-2,TRBV28,.,CASRGAGGVYGYTF,TGTGCCAGCAGAGGAGCGGGAGGGGTTTATGGCTACACCTTC
.,TRBJ1-5,TRBV19,.,CASGRGSNQPQHF,TGTGCCAGCGGCCGGGGTAGCAATCAGCCCCAGCATTTT
TRBD2,TRBJ2-7,TRBV5-1,.,CANSLETSGSHEQYF,TGCGCCAACAGCTTGGAAACTAGCGGGAGCCACGAGCAGTACTTC
.,TRBJ2-7,TRBV10-3,.,CAISDRERRAYEQYF,TGTGCCATCAGTGATAGAGAACGGAGGGCCTACGAGCAGTACTTC
.,TRBJ1-1,TRBV6-5,.,CASRRGLSNTEAFF,TGTGCCAGCAGGAGAGGGTTATCGAACACTGAAGCTTTCTTT
TRBD2,TRBJ2-3,TRBV6-2/TRBV6-3,.,CASSYSGISTDTQYF,TGTGCCAGCAGTTATAGCGGGATTAGCACAGATACGCAGTATTTT
TRBD1,TRBJ2-7,TRBV29-1,.,CSARFGTEPYEQYF,TGCAGCGCCCGCTTCGGGACAGAACCCTACGAGCAGTACTTC
.,TRBJ1-5,TRBV19,.,CASSILQINQPQHF,TGTGCCAGTAGTATTCTGCAGATTAATCAGCCCCAGCATTTT
TRBD2,TRBJ2-1,TRBV3-1/TRBV3-2,.,CASSQNSGMGEEQFF,TGTGCCAGCAGCCAGAATAGCGGGATGGGGGAAGAGCAGTTCTTC
TRBD2,TRBJ2-2,TRBV7-9,.,CASSLTASSGNTGELFF,TGTGCCAGCAGTTTAACCGCGTCTAGCGGGAACACCGGGGAGCTGTTTTTT
TRBD1,TRBJ1-2,TRBV7-9,.,CASSFTGGNYGYTF,TGTGCCAGCAGCTTCACAGGGGGGAACTATGGCTACACCTTC
.,TRBJ1-2,TRBV28,.,CASSLSQGNYGYTF,TGTGCCAGCAGCCTTTCGCAGGGAAACTATGGCTACACCTTC
TRBD2,TRBJ2-1,TRBV7-3,.,CASSPKFGRLAEWDEQFF,TGTGCCAGCAGCCCAAAGTTTGGTCGACTAGCGGAGTGGGATGAGCAGTTCTTC